This TCR beta chain was recorded in a study of shared clonotypes between healthy human individuals. Study context: A donor's plate count was three for CD4 naive and three for CD4 memory; CD8 naive had two and CD8 memory one.

Trimming took 6 bases from V and 7 from J; bases not matched to a gene: 12. CDR1 and CDR2 (germline): MDHEN, SYDVKM. The CDR3 loop spans 14 amino acids. General study points: Sequencing depth was expected to influence donor clonotype sharing. The study generally estimated greater richness for naive than memory subsets.

Concerning this clone: Its antigen is unidentified.

Positively selected for CCR7, the CD45RO-negative cells used as naive CD8 cells excluded terminally differentiated effector memory CD45RA+ cells. The authors split each subset's genomic DNA evenly across several immunoSEQ plates. Assay: immunoSEQ multiplex PCR; the TCRdb copy retains only in-frame clones and omits some. This repertoire shows about 2.1 million clones, approximately 94% found once; its top ten account for 1.7%. Source material: naive CD8+ T cells from PBMCs. The chain combines TRBV28 with TRBJ2-7; TRBD1 matches at 7 bases. The sequence came from a man aged 18 to 35 in good health. Some clones in this sample may be carry-over from other donors' samples. This CDR3 is CASSKQGSPREQYF. The CDR3 DNA follows: TGTGCCAGCAGCAAACAGGGGTCCCCTCGGGAGCAGTACTTC.